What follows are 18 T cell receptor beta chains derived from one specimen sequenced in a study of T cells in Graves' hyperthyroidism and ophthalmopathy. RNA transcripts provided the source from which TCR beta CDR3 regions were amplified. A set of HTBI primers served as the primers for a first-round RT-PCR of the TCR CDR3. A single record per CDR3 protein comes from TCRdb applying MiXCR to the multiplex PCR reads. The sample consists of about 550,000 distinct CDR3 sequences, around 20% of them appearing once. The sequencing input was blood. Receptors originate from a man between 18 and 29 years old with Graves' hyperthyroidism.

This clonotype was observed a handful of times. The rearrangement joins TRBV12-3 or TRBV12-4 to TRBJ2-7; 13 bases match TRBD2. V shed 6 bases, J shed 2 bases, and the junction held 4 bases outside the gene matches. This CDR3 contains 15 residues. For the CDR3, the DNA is TGTGCCAGCAGGGGCGGGACTAGCGGGACCTACGAGCAGTACTTC. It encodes CASRGGTSGTYEQYF.

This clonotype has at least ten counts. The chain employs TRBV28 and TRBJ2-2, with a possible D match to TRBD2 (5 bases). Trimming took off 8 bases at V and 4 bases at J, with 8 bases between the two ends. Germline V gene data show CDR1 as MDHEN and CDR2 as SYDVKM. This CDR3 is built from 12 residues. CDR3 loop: CASQSGTGELFF. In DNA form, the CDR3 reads TGTGCCAGCCAGAGCGGCACCGGGGAGCTGTTTTTT. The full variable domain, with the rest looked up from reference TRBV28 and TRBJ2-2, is DVKVTQSSRYLVKRTGEKVFLECVQDMDHENMFWYRQDPGLGLRLIYFSYDVKMKEKGDIPEGYSVSREKKERFSLILESASTNQTSMYLCASQSGTGELFFGEGSRLTVL.

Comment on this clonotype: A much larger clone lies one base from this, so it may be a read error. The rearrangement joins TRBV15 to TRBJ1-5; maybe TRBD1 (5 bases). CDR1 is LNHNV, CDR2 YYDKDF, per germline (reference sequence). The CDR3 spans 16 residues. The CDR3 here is CATIRDVGASNQPQHF. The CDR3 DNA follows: TGTGCCACCATCAGAGATGTAGGGGCGAGCAATCAGCCCCAGCATTTT.

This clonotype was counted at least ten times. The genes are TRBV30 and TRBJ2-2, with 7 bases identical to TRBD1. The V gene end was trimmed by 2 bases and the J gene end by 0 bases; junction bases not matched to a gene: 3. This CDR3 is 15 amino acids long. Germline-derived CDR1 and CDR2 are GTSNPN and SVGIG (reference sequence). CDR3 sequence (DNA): TGTGCCTGGAGTATCGGGACAGCGAACACCGGGGAGCTGTTTTTT. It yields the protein CAWSIGTANTGELFF.

The CDR3, as DNA: TGCGCCAGTGGACCAGGGGTGGTTGAGGAGCAGTACTTC. Protein: CASGPGVVEEQYF. The genes are TRBV10-2 and TRBJ2-7; tentatively, D is TRBD1 (6 bases). V lost 9 bases and J 7 bases, leaving 19 bases between the germline ends. Germline V gene data show CDR1 as WSHSY and CDR2 as SAAADI. There are 13 residues in the CDR3.

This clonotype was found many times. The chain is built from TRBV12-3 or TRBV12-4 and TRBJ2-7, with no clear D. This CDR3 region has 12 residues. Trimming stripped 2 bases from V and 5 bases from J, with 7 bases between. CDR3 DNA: TGTGCCAGCAGTTTAATGGGAAACGAGCAGTACTTC. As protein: CASSLMGNEQYF.

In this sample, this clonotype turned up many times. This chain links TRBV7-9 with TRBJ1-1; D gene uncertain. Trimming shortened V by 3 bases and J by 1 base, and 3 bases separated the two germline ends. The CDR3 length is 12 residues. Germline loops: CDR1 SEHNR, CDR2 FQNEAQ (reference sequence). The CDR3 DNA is TGTGCCAGCAGCTTCCAGAACACTGAAGCTTTCTTT. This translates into CASSFQNTEAFF.

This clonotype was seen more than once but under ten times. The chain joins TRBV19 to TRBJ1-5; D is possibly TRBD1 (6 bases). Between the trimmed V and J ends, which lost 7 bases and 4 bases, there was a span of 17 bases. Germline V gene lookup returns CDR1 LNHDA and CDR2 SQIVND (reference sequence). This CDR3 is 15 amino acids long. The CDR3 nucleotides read TGTGCCAGTAACACAGGGTTTCTTCAAAATCAGCCCCAGCATTTT. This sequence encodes CASNTGFLQNQPQHF.

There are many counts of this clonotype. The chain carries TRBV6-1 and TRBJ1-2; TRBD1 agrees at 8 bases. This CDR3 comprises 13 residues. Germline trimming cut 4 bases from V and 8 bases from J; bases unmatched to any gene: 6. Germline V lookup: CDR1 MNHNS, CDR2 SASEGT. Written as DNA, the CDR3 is TGTGCCAGCAGTGGGACAGGGCTCGGGGGCTACACCTTC. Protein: CASSGTGLGGYTF.

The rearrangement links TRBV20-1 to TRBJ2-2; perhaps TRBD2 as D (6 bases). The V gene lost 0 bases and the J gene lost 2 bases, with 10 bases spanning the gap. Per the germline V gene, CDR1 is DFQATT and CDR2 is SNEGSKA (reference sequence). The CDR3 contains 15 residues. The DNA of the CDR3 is TGCAGTGCTAGAGATTGGACTACCAACACCGGGGAGCTGTTTTTT. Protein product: CSARDWTTNTGELFF.

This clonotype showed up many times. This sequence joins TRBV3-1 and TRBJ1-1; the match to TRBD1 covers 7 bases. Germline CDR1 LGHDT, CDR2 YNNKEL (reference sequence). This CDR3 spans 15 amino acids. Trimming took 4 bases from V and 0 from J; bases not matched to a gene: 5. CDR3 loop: CASSRRTGVNTEAFF. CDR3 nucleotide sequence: TGTGCCAGCAGCCGACGGACAGGCGTGAACACTGAAGCTTTCTTT.

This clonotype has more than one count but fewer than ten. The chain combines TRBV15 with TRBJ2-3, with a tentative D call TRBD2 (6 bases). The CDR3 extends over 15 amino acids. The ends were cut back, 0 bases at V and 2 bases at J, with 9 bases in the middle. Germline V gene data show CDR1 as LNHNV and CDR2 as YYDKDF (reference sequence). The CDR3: CATSREGGLTDTQYF. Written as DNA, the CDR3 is TGTGCCACCAGCAGAGAGGGGGGACTCACAGATACGCAGTATTTT.

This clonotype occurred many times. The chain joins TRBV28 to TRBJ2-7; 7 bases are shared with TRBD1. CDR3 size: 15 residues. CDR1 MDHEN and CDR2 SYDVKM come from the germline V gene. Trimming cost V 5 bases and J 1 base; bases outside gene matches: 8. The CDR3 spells CASSTQQGMSYEQYF. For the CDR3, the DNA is TGTGCCAGCAGTACCCAACAGGGGATGTCCTACGAGCAGTACTTC.

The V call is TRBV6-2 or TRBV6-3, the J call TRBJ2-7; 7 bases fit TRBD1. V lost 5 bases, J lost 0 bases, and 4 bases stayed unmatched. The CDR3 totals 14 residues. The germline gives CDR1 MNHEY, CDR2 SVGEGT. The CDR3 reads CASSPHRGSYEQYF. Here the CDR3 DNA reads TGTGCCAGCAGTCCACACAGGGGCTCCTACGAGCAGTACTTC.

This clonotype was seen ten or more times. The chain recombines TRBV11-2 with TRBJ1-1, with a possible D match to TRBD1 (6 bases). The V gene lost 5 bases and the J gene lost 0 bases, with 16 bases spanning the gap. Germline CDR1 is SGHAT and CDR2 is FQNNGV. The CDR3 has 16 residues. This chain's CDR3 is CASSTGRSLMNTEAFF. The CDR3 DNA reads TGTGCCAGCAGCACAGGGAGAAGTCTGATGAACACTGAAGCTTTCTTT.

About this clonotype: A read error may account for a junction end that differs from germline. CDR3 DNA sequence: TGTGCCGGCAGTCTGACTGGGGGCCGAGAGCAGTACTTC. Its protein product is CAGSLTGGREQYF. The genes are TRBV27 and TRBJ2-7; D is possibly TRBD1 (6 bases). Germline V CDR1 and CDR2: MNHEY, SMNVEV (reference sequence). The CDR3 runs to 13 residues.

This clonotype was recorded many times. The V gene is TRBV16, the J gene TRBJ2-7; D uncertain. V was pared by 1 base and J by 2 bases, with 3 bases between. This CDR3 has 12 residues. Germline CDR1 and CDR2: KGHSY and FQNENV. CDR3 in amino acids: CASSQYAYEQYF. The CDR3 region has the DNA TGTGCCAGCAGCCAATATGCCTACGAGCAGTACTTC.

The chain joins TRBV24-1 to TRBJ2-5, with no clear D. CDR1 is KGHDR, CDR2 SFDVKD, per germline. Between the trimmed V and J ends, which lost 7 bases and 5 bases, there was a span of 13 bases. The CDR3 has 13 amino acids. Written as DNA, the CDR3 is TGTGCCACCAGAGGACCAAATGAGGAGACCCAGTACTTC. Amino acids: CATRGPNEETQYF.